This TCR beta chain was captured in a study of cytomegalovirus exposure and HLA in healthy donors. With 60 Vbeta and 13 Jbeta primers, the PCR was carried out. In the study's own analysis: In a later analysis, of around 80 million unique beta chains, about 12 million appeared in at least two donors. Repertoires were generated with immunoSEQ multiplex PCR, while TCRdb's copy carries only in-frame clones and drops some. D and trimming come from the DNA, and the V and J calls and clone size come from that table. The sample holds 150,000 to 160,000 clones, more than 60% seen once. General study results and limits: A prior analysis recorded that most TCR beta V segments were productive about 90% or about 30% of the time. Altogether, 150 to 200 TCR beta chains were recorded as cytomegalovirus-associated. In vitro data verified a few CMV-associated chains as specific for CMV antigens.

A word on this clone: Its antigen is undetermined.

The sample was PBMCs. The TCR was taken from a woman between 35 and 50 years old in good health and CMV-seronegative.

The CDR3, as DNA: TGTGCCAGCAGCGACCCCTGGACAGGGGAGTACGAGCAGTACTTC. This codes for CASSDPWTGEYEQYF. The chain is built from TRBV5-6 and TRBJ2-7; 9 positions match TRBD1. The CDR3 consists of 15 residues. Germline-derived CDR1 and CDR2 are SGHDT and YYEEEE. Trimming removed 4 bases from V and 4 bases from J; junction bases left unmatched: 9.